This TCR beta chain derives from a study of blood T cell repertoires in COVID-19. About the research overall: The study drew acute and convalescent COVID-19 samples from the United States, Italy and Spain. Sources were T cells, B-cell-depleted T cells, or PBMCs; the material itself was cDNA or gDNA.

Original processing notes: Estimated nucleated cell counts came from reference gene primer amplification. The protocol was immunoSEQ multiplex PCR, while the TCRdb copy is restricted to in-frame clones and leaves out a portion. The V and J calls and the clone size are those of that table, but D and trimming were determined from the DNA. The sample lists about 160,000 clones, about 83% seen once, with roughly 8.6% in the top ten. The germline gives CDR1 LGHNT, CDR2 FRNRAP. V lost 5 bases to trimming and J lost 7 bases, with 18 bases between them. CDR3 size: 16 residues. The receptor's source is a man aged 55-75 years with acute or convalescent COVID-19. The chain employs TRBV12-5 and TRBJ1-6; D is possibly TRBD1 (6 bases). Sequencing was carried out using peripheral blood. CDR3 in DNA: TGTGCTAGTGGTATCGTACAGGGTTTAAGGAATTCACCCCTCCACTTT. Translated, it gives CASGIVQGLRNSPLHF.